The 27 T cell receptor beta chains given below trace back to one sample, sequenced in a study of blood T cell repertoires in COVID-19. Only in-frame clones appear in the TCRdb table, and some are missing; sequencing was by immunoSEQ multiplex PCR. The data hold a few hundred thousand clones, with 75% to 95% observed a single time. The sample comprised peripheral blood. These TCRs come from a person under 35 with COVID-19, enrolled during active disease.

This clone was observed a single time. The chain links TRBV27 to TRBJ2-7; maybe TRBD1 (5 bases). There are 14 residues in the CDR3. Germline CDR1 and CDR2: MNHEY and SMNVEV (reference sequence). The V end was cut by 2 bases, the J end by 3 bases, with 11 bases between. The CDR3 DNA is TGTGCCAGCAGTTTAAGGGGCCCACTCTACGAGCAGTACTTC. Translated: CASSLRGPLYEQYF.

The chain combines TRBV7-8 with TRBJ1-6, with D maybe TRBD1 (5 bases). The germline V gene encodes CDR1 SGHVS and CDR2 FQNEAQ. V was shortened by 5 bases and J by 7 bases, with 12 bases between the two germline ends. This CDR3 contains 14 residues. CDR3 DNA sequence: TGTGCCAGCAGCGTTAGGGGAGGCAATTCACCCCTCCACTTT. Protein product: CASSVRGGNSPLHF.

This clone was found once. The chain joins TRBV29-1 to TRBJ2-7; 8 bases match TRBD2. The junction had 7 bases not matched to a gene; V was cut back by 4 bases and J by 2 bases. There are 14 residues in the CDR3. Germline assignment: CDR1 SQVTM and CDR2 ANQGSEA. The CDR3 nucleotides are TGCAGCGTTGTGTTGACTAGCGTTACCTACGAGCAGTACTTC. Its translation is CSVVLTSVTYEQYF.

The rearrangement links TRBV19 to TRBJ2-6, with 7 bases that match TRBD1. This CDR3 is built from 20 residues. The trim removed 10 bases at V and 0 bases at J, leaving 21 bases unmatched. Per the germline V gene, CDR1 is LNHDA and CDR2 is SQIVND (reference sequence). The DNA for the CDR3 is TGTGCCAAGACATCAGGGGGAACAGGGGAGCCCAGCTCTGGGGCCAACGTCCTGACTTTC. Translated: CAKTSGGTGEPSSGANVLTF.

V usage is TRBV7-9 and J usage is TRBJ1-4; TRBD1 agrees at 7 bases. The CDR3 extends over 14 amino acids. The germline CDR1 and CDR2 sequences are SEHNR and FQNEAQ (reference sequence). The J segment lost 3 bases and the V segment lost 6 bases, leaving 4 bases of the junction unmatched. CDR3 in amino acids: CASSTGAPNEKLFF. The DNA for the CDR3 is TGTGCCAGCAGTACAGGGGCACCTAATGAAAAACTGTTTTTT. The full variable domain, its missing parts supplied by reference TRBV7-9 and TRBJ1-4, is DTGVSQNPRHKITKRGQNVTFRCDPISEHNRLYWYRQTLGQGPEFLTYFQNEAQLEKSRLLSDRFSAERPKGSFSTLEIQRTEQGDSAMYLCASSTGAPNEKLFFGSGTQLSVL.

CDR3 DNA sequence: TGTGCCAGCAGCTTACTAGCGGGAGGGCCCGGGGAGCTGTTTTTT. As protein: CASSLLAGGPGELFF. The chain is built from TRBV7-8 and TRBJ2-2; 12 nucleotides align to TRBD2. After removal of 2 bases from V and 6 bases from J, the junction contained 1 base not matched to a gene. The CDR3 runs 15 residues. Germline CDR1 and CDR2: SGHVS and FQNEAQ.

DNA for the CDR3: TGCGCCAGCAGCCTCGGGACAGACACTGAAGCTTTCTTT. Protein: CASSLGTDTEAFF. The chain employs TRBV5-1 and TRBJ1-1; TRBD1 agrees at 7 bases. V lost 4 bases and J lost 3; bases outside the gene matches: 3. The CDR3 loop spans 13 amino acids. The germline V gene encodes CDR1 SGHRS and CDR2 YFSETQ.

The chain joins TRBV5-4 to TRBJ2-7, with 12 bases fitting TRBD2. Per the germline V gene, CDR1 is SGHNT and CDR2 is YYREEE (reference sequence). This CDR3 has 15 residues. V was clipped by 4 bases and J by 4 bases; unmatched bases: 6. CDR3 loop: CASSATSGSAYEQYF. The CDR3 nucleotides are TGTGCCAGCAGCGCGACTAGCGGGAGCGCTTACGAGCAGTACTTC.

This clone was seen just once. The rearrangement links TRBV28 to TRBJ1-2; D possibly corresponds to TRBD1 (6 bases). The CDR3 totals 12 residues. Trimming shortened V by 5 bases and J by 4 bases, and 8 bases separated the two germline ends. Germline assignment: CDR1 MDHEN and CDR2 SYDVKM. The CDR3 sequence is CASSGGPYGYTF. For the CDR3, the DNA is TGTGCCAGCAGTGGGGGCCCCTATGGCTACACCTTC.

This clone was seen just once. This rearrangement joins TRBV15 to TRBJ2-6, with a tentative D call TRBD2 (7 bases). The V gene lost 5 bases and the J gene lost 2 bases, with 13 bases spanning the gap. The CDR3 has 16 residues. CDR1 and CDR2 (germline): LNHNV, YYDKDF (reference sequence). The DNA of the CDR3 is TGTGCCACCAGCCCCAGAGGGGGGGCTGGGGCCAACGTCCTGACTTTC. Residues: CATSPRGGAGANVLTF. The variable domain in full, with the rest retrieved from reference TRBV15 and TRBJ2-6, is DAMVIQNPRYQVTQFGKPVTLSCSQTLNHNVMYWYQQKSSQAPKLLFHYYDKDFNNEADTPDNFQSRRPNTSFCFLDIRSPGLGDTAMYLCATSPRGGAGANVLTFGAGSRLTVL.

This clone was recorded once. This sequence joins TRBV28 and TRBJ1-5, with 10 bases aligning to TRBD1. The CDR3 length is 14 residues. The junction had 0 bases not matched to a gene; V was cut back by 5 bases and J by 2 bases. Germline V gives CDR1 MDHEN, CDR2 SYDVKM. CDR3 sequence (DNA): TGTGCCAGCAGTGGGACAGGGGGCAATCAGCCCCAGCATTTT. Amino acid sequence: CASSGTGGNQPQHF.

This rearrangement joins TRBV29-1 to TRBJ2-2; 7 positions match TRBD2. Germline assignment: CDR1 SQVTM and CDR2 ANQGSEA. The CDR3 length is 14 residues. Trimming at V came to 3 bases and at J to 1 base, leaving 2 bases not matched to a gene. The CDR3 DNA reads TGCAGCGTTGAGGGGGGGATGAACACCGGGGAGCTGTTTTTT. Translating it yields CSVEGGMNTGELFF.

V gene TRBV15 combines with J gene TRBJ1-2; TRBD1 agrees at 7 bases. With 2 bases clipped from V and 8 bases from J, the junction kept 11 bases outside the gene matches. Germline CDR1 and CDR2: LNHNV and YYDKDF (reference sequence). The CDR3 covers 15 residues. The CDR3 sequence is CATSRNDRDRFGYTF. In DNA, the CDR3 is TGTGCCACCAGCAGAAATGACAGGGACCGTTTCGGCTACACCTTC.

The chain's CDR3 is CASSLNEGRSEAFF. The CDR3 coding sequence is TGTGCCAGCAGCCTAAACGAAGGGAGGTCTGAAGCTTTCTTT. V gene TRBV3-1 (or the pseudogene TRBV3-2) combines with J gene TRBJ1-1, with no clear D. Germline assignment: CDR1 LGHDT and CDR2 YNNKEL (reference sequence). The CDR3 contains 14 residues. V lost 4 bases and J lost 6, with 15 bases in between.

This sequence joins TRBV25-1 and TRBJ1-4; TRBD1 matches at 9 bases. Germline CDR1 MGHDK, CDR2 SYGVNS. This CDR3 comprises 18 residues. J was trimmed by 7 bases and V by 5 bases; bases with no gene match: 17. CDR3 region: CASSRPGQGGLVSEKLFF. Written as DNA, the CDR3 is TGTGCCAGCAGTCGTCCGGGACAGGGTGGGCTTGTTAGTGAAAAACTGTTTTTT. Full variable domain (outside the CDR3, taken from reference TRBV25-1 and TRBJ1-4): EADIYQTPRYLVIGTGKKITLECSQTMGHDKMYWYQQDPGMELHLIHYSYGVNSTEKGDLSSESTVSRIRTEHFPLTLESARPSHTSQYLCASSRPGQGGLVSEKLFFGSGTQLSVL.

V gene TRBV7-9 combines with J gene TRBJ2-1; 10 positions agree with TRBD2. The CDR3 runs 13 residues. J lost 14 bases, V lost 5 bases, and 9 bases had no gene match. Germline-derived CDR1 and CDR2 are SEHNR and FQNEAQ (reference sequence). CDR3 nucleotides: TGTGCCAGCAGCCGGGGACTAGCGCCCTTAGAGTTCTTC. This translates into CASSRGLAPLEFF.

In its sample, this clone was seen once. This chain uses TRBV7-9 with TRBJ2-3; D is uncertain. Germline V gene data show CDR1 as SEHNR and CDR2 as FQNEAQ (reference sequence). This CDR3 region has 17 residues. Trimming shortened V by 1 base and J by 1 base, and 15 bases separated the two germline ends. The CDR3, as DNA: TGTGCCAGCAGCTTAGAGAGTGGCCGCGGTCGCACAGATACGCAGTATTTT. Translated, it gives CASSLESGRGRTDTQYF.

The rearrangement links TRBV4-2 to TRBJ1-1; 11 bases match TRBD1. Unmatched junction bases numbered 4, after V lost 0 bases and J lost 4 bases. Germline CDR1 reads LGHNA; CDR2 reads YNFKEQ. The CDR3 is 16 residues long. CDR3 protein: CASSQDPGQGATEAFF. CDR3 nucleotides: TGTGCCAGCAGCCAAGATCCCGGACAGGGGGCCACTGAAGCTTTCTTT.

This clone appeared once. The chain has TRBV28 and TRBJ1-5; no clear D gene. The CDR3 is 15 residues long. Germline loops: CDR1 MDHEN, CDR2 SYDVKM. Trimming took 3 bases from V and 2 from J, leaving 11 bases between them. CDR3 bases: TGTGCCAGCAGTTTGTACACTCAGGGCAATCAGCCCCAGCATTTT. Protein sequence: CASSLYTQGNQPQHF.

The V call is TRBV9, the J call TRBJ2-3; 9 nucleotides line up with TRBD2. The CDR3 runs 13 residues. V shed 0 bases and J 14 bases; nucleotides not matched to a gene: 7. Germline CDR1 reads SGDLS; CDR2 reads YYNGEE. For the CDR3, the DNA is TGTGCCAGCAGCGTAGATGGCGGGAGGGCCGGGTATTTT. The encoded protein is CASSVDGGRAGYF.

CDR3: CASSFEDGDTQYF. CDR3 DNA sequence: TGTGCCAGCAGCTTCGAGGATGGAGATACGCAGTATTTT. The chain uses TRBV5-6 and TRBJ2-3; the D is unclear. The germline CDR1 and CDR2 sequences are SGHDT and YYEEEE. The V gene lost 2 bases and the J gene lost 5 bases, with 9 bases spanning the gap. This CDR3 region has 13 residues.

This chain connects TRBV5-1 to TRBJ1-4; 9 bases are a match to TRBD1. Trimming cost V 4 bases and J 7 bases; bases outside gene matches: 5. There are 14 residues in the CDR3. Germline CDR1 SGHRS, CDR2 YFSETQ. In nucleotides, the CDR3 is TGCGCCAGCAGCCAGGGACAGGGCCTTGAAAAACTGTTTTTT. It specifies CASSQGQGLEKLFF. The full variable domain, rest sourced from reference TRBV5-1 and TRBJ1-4, is KAGVTQTPRYLIKTRGQQVTLSCSPISGHRSVSWYQQTPGQGLQFLFEYFSETQRNKGNFPGRFSGRQFSNSRSEMNVSTLELGDSALYLCASSQGQGLEKLFFGSGTQLSVL.

The chain joins TRBV7-6 to TRBJ1-1; D not resolved. This CDR3 is built from 17 residues. In germline, CDR1 is SGHVS, CDR2 FNYEAQ. Trimming cost V 1 base and J 3 bases, with 18 bases left between them. DNA of the CDR3: TGTGCCAGCAGCTTAGGGAGACCCCTCTCGAGAGACACTGAAGCTTTCTTT. Translated: CASSLGRPLSRDTEAFF.

The rearrangement uses TRBV21-1 and TRBJ2-7; the DNA was not used to check the table's D call, TRBD2. TRBV21-1 is marked as a pseudogene. The CDR3 runs to 15 residues. The DNA of the CDR3 is TGTGCCAGCAGCAAGGGACTAGCCCACAGCGCCGAGCAGTACTTC. Amino acid sequence: CASSKGLAHSAEQYF.

The J gene is TRBJ1-4, the V gene TRBV27; D is ambiguous. The germline gives CDR1 MNHEY, CDR2 SMNVEV (reference sequence). The CDR3 spans 13 residues. The germline V and J ends were trimmed by 1 base and 5 bases, with 5 bases remaining between them. CDR3 in DNA: TGTGCCAGCAGTTTATTCAGGAATGAAAAACTGTTTTTT. Translated, it gives CASSLFRNEKLFF.

The V and J genes are TRBV5-5 and TRBJ2-1, with 7 bases identical to TRBD2. The CDR3 is 15 residues long. The V and J ends lost 4 bases and 4 bases, in that order; junction bases with no gene match: 8. CDR1 is SGHKS and CDR2 is YYEKEE in the germline V gene (reference sequence). The chain's CDR3 is CASSPVGRGYNEQFF. In nucleotides, the CDR3 is TGTGCCAGCAGCCCCGTTGGGAGGGGTTACAATGAGCAGTTCTTC. Combining the CDR3 with reference TRBV5-5 and TRBJ2-1 gives the whole variable domain DAGVTQSPTHLIKTRGQQVTLRCSPISGHKSVSWYQQVLGQGPQFIFQYYEKEERGRGNFPDRFSARQFPNYSSELNVNALLLGDSALYLCASSPVGRGYNEQFFGPGTRLTVL.

The CDR3 sequence is CASRRDRGETYEQYF. The CDR3 DNA sequence: TGTGCCAGCAGGCGGGACAGGGGGGAGACTTACGAGCAGTACTTC. The chain couples TRBV28 to TRBJ2-7; TRBD1 aligns across 11 bases. In germline, CDR1 is MDHEN, CDR2 SYDVKM. This CDR3 has 15 amino acids. V trimming: 6 bases; J trimming: 4 bases; junction bases outside the gene matches: 8.